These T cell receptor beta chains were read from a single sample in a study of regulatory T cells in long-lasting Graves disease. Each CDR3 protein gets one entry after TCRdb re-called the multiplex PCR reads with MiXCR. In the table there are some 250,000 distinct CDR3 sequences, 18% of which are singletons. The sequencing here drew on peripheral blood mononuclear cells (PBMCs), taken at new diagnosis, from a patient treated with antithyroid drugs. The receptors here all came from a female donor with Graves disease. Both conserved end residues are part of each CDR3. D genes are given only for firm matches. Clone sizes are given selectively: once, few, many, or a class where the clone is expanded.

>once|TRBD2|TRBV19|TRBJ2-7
TGTGCCAGTAGTCAAGGGACTAGCGGGAGATTACAGTACTTC
CASSQGTSGRLQYF
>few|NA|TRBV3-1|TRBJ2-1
TGTGCCAGCAGCGACCGACAGCAGAGCTCCTACAATGAGCAGTTCTTC
CASSDRQQSSYNEQFF
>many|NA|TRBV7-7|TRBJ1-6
TGTGCTAGCAGCTTAGAGCTTGGAGGGAGAAGGTCCTATAATTCACCCCTCCACTTT
CASSLELGGRRSYNSPLHF
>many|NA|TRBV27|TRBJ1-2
TGTGCCAGCAGTTCCTGGGGCGCGCATGGCTACACCTTC
CASSSWGAHGYTF
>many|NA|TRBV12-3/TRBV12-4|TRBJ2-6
TGTGCCAGCAGTTTAAGGGGCCCTGGGGCCAACGTCCTGACTTTC
CASSLRGPGANVLTF
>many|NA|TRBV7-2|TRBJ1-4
TGTGCCAGCAGCCCTGGTAATGAAAAACTGTTTTTT
CASSPGNEKLFF
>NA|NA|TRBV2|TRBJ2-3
TGTGCCAGCAAGGGCCAGGGGATGCCGGTGGCGGATACGCAGTATTTT
CASKGQGMPVADTQYF
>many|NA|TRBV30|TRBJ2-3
TGTGCCTGGTCGTCCCACACAGATACGCAGTATTTT
CAWSSHTDTQYF
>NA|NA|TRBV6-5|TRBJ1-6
TGTGCCAGCAGTTACGGGACCGGGAACAATTCACCCCTCCACTTT
CASSYGTGNNSPLHF
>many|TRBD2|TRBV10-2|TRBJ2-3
TGCGCCAGCACGGGACTAGCGGGTCGACTAGCGATCACCACCTCGTCAGATACGCAGTATTTT
CASTGLAGRLAITTSSDTQYF
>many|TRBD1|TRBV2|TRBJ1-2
TGTGCCAGCAGCAGACAGGGGGCGTATGGCTACACCTTC
CASSRQGAYGYTF
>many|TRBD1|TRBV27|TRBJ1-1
TGTGCCAGCAGTTTATCGCAGGGGGGGGGCACTGAAGCTTTCTTT
CASSLSQGGGTEAFF
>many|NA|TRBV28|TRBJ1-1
TGTGCCGTAGGACGGGGGTCGAACACTGAAGCTTTCTTT
CAVGRGSNTEAFF
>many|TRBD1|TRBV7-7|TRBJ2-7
TGTGCTAGCAGAGTTGAGGCCGGGACAGGGGGGAACTACGAGCAGTACTTC
CASRVEAGTGGNYEQYF
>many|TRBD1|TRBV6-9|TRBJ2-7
TGTGCCAGCAGTTGGGGGACAGGGGGTTTCGAGCAGTACTTC
CASSWGTGGFEQYF
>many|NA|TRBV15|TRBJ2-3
TGTGCCACCAGCATTCTCGGCGGCGGGAAGGTAGATACGCAGTATTTT
CATSILGGGKVDTQYF
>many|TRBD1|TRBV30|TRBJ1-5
TGTGCCTGGAGTCCCTGGACAGGGGGCGTTAATTTTCAGCCCCAGCATTTT
CAWSPWTGGVNFQPQHF
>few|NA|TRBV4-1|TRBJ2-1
TGCGCCAGCAGCCGACAACCAGGGCTAACGGAAAATGAGCAGTTCTTC
CASSRQPGLTENEQFF
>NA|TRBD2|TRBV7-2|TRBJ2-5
TGTGCCAGCAGCATGGGACTAGCGGGAGGCCAAAAAGAGACCCAGTACTTC
CASSMGLAGGQKETQYF
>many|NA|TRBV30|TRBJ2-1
TGTGTCTGGCAATTCGCAGTCGGGGAATGGAACGATGAGCAGTTCTTC
CVWQFAVGEWNDEQFF
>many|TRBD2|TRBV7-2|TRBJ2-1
TGTGCCAGCAGCGTGAGACTAGCGGGAGACTACAATGAGCAGTTCTTC
CASSVRLAGDYNEQFF
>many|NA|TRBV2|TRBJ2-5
TGTGCCAGCAGCCCGACACCTCAAGAGACCCAGTACTTC
CASSPTPQETQYF
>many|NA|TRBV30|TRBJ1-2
TGTGCCTGGAGTCGGGGTGAGAACTATGGCTACACCTTC
CAWSRGENYGYTF
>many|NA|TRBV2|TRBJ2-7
TGTGCCAGCATCAGGGAAGGGTACGAGCAGTACTTC
CASIREGYEQYF
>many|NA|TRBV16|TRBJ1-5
TGTGCCAGCAGCCAATTCAAATCCCCTTCTCAGCCCCAGCATTTT
CASSQFKSPSQPQHF
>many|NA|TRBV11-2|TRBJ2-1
TGTGCCAGCAGCACCTGGGGCAATGAGCAGTTCTTC
CASSTWGNEQFF
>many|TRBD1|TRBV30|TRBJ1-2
TGTGCCTGGGGGACAGGGGGCGGTAGCTATGGCTACACCTTC
CAWGTGGGSYGYTF
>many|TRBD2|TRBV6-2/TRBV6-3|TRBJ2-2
TGTGCCAGCAGAATGACTAGCGGGCCCGCCGGGGAGCTGTTTTTT
CASRMTSGPAGELFF
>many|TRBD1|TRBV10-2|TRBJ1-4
TGCGCCAGCAGACAAGGGGGCGCGTTTGAAAAACTGTTTTTT
CASRQGGAFEKLFF
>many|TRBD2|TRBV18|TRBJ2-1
TGTGCCAGCTCACCATTCAGCGGGAGGTTCGCCGAGCAGTTCTTC
CASSPFSGRFAEQFF
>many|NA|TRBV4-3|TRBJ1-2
TGCGCCAGCAGCCAAGTGTGGGGGGCGAACTATGGCTACACCTTC
CASSQVWGANYGYTF
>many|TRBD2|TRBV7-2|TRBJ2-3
TGTGCCAGCAGTCGGACTAGCGGAGCCCGCACAGATACGCAGTATTTT
CASSRTSGARTDTQYF
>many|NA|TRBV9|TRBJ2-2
TGTGCCAGCAGCGTAGACTTAATCACCGGGGAGCTGTTTTTT
CASSVDLITGELFF
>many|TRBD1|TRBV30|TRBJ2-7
TGTGCCTGGAGTGTAGGACAGGGGGCCTACGAGCAGTACTTC
CAWSVGQGAYEQYF
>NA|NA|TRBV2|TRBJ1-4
TGTGCCAGTGGGACGGGGGCAACTAATGAAAAACTGTTTTTT
CASGTGATNEKLFF
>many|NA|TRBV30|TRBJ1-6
TGTGCCTGGAGTAGACCCGGGATCTATTCACCCCTCCACTTT
CAWSRPGIYSPLHF
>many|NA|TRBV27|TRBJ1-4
TGTGCCAGCCGCCCGTGGGGAGCGACTAATGAAAAACTGTTTTTT
CASRPWGATNEKLFF
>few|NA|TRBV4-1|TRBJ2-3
TGCGCCAGCAGCCTGGGAGTGGTAGGGAGAGAGGGAAATACGCAGTATTTT
CASSLGVVGREGNTQYF
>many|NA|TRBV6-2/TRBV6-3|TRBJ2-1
TGTGCCAGCAGTTACCTCGCCCGCAATGAGCAGTTCTTC
CASSYLARNEQFF
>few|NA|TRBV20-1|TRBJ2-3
TGCAGTGCCAAAGAGGGGGCTGGCGGGGTAACGGCAGATACGCAGTATTTT
CSAKEGAGGVTADTQYF
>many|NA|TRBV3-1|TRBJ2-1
TGTGCCAGCAGCCTGACAAACCCGCGGAGCTCCTACAATGAGCAGTTCTTC
CASSLTNPRSSYNEQFF
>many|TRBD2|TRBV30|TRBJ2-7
TGTGCCTGGAATGGCGGGAGGGGCTACGAGCAGTACTTC
CAWNGGRGYEQYF
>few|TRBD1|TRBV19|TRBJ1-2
TGTGCCAGTAGTATGCAAGGACAGGCGGGATTTTGGGGCTACACCTTC
CASSMQGQAGFWGYTF